Following are 5 T cell receptor beta chains from one sample sequenced in a study of cytomegalovirus exposure and HLA in healthy donors. 60 Vbeta and 13 Jbeta primers were used in PCR. Sequencing was performed with immunoSEQ multiplex PCR; in TCRdb, only in-frame clones are kept and a portion is missing. This sample's clone table lists some 70,000 clones. The sample consisted of PBMCs. The source is a middle-aged man in good health and CMV-seronegative.

The V and J genes are TRBV6-5 and TRBJ2-2; D not certain. The CDR3 length is 13 residues. Germline V lookup: CDR1 MNHEY, CDR2 SVGAGI. The V end was cut by 8 bases, the J end by 0 bases, with 7 bases between. CDR3 DNA: TGTGCCAGCGAACGGGCGAACACCGGGGAGCTGTTTTTT. Residues: CASERANTGELFF.

The chain joins TRBV7-3 to TRBJ1-1; D is perhaps TRBD1 (5 bases). Trimming stripped 2 bases from V and 6 bases from J, with 10 bases between. Germline CDR1 and CDR2: SGHTA and FQGTGA. The CDR3 consists of 13 residues. The CDR3 DNA is TGTGCCAGCAGCTTACAGGGAATTGCTGAAGCTTTCTTT. It specifies CASSLQGIAEAFF.

This chain connects TRBV7-9 to TRBJ2-1; 8 bases fit TRBD1. Germline trimming cut 4 bases from V and 6 bases from J; bases unmatched to any gene: 14. The CDR3 extends over 17 amino acids. The V gene's germline CDR1 is SEHNR and CDR2 FQNEAQ (reference sequence). The CDR3 DNA sequence: TGTGCCAGCAGCTCGATAGTTAACAGGGGGATGGTCAATGAGCAGTTCTTC. Its protein is CASSSIVNRGMVNEQFF.

This chain uses TRBV19 with TRBJ2-2, with 8 bases fitting TRBD2. Germline-derived CDR1 and CDR2 are LNHDA and SQIVND (reference sequence). This CDR3 is 14 amino acids long. With 2 bases clipped from V and 5 bases from J, the junction kept 1 base outside the gene matches. The CDR3 loop reads CASSIRGGTGELFF. DNA of the CDR3: TGTGCCAGTAGTATACGGGGGGGTACCGGGGAGCTGTTTTTT.

V usage is TRBV18 and J usage is TRBJ1-2; 7 bases map to TRBD1. The CDR3 loop spans 15 amino acids. Germline CDR1 reads KGHSH; CDR2 reads LQKENI. With 3 bases clipped from V and 4 bases from J, the junction kept 8 bases outside the gene matches. The CDR3 is CASSPSGQISYGYTF. The CDR3 DNA reads as TGTGCCAGCTCACCGTCGGGACAGATCAGCTATGGCTACACCTTC. The full variable domain, rest sourced from reference TRBV18 and TRBJ1-2, is NAGVMQNPRHLVRRRGQEARLRCSPMKGHSHVYWYRQLPEEGLKFMVYLQKENIIDESGMPKERFSAEFPKEGPSILRIQQVVRGDSAAYFCASSPSGQISYGYTFGSGTRLTVV.